These 23 T cell receptor beta chains share one sample of origin, sequenced in a study of cytomegalovirus exposure and HLA in healthy donors. PCR was performed using 60 Vbeta and 13 Jbeta primers. Clones were read by immunoSEQ multiplex PCR, and TCRdb kept only the in-frame ones, dropping some. Here the sample spans around 140,000 clones, around two thirds being singletons. Material: PBMCs. These receptors were taken from a woman under 30 in good health and CMV-seronegative.

The sample holds a few counts of this clone. The rearrangement joins TRBV30 to TRBJ1-3, with D perhaps matching TRBD1 (6 bases). This CDR3 has 13 residues. V gave up 3 bases and J gave up 2 bases, with 8 bases separating them. CDR1 and CDR2 from the germline V gene are GTSNPN and SVGIG (reference sequence). This chain's CDR3 is CAWRYRAGNTIYF. The CDR3 DNA is TGTGCCTGGAGATACAGGGCTGGAAACACCATATATTTT.

This clone was found once. This sequence joins TRBV7-8 and TRBJ2-2, with TRBD2 identical over 12 bases. Looked up from germline, CDR1 is SGHVS and CDR2 is FQNEAQ. This CDR3 comprises 16 residues. The V and J ends lost 7 bases and 7 bases, in that order; junction bases with no gene match: 10. The CDR3 sequence is CASILGLAGRGGELFF. The CDR3 nucleotides are TGTGCCAGCATCCTCGGACTAGCGGGACGGGGCGGGGAGCTGTTTTTT.

This clone was recorded a few times. This chain connects TRBV5-1 to TRBJ1-6; possibly TRBD1 for D (5 bases). V dropped 0 bases and J dropped 5 bases, with 9 bases sitting between them. The CDR3 is made up of 15 amino acids. Germline V lookup: CDR1 SGHRS, CDR2 YFSETQ. CDR3 in DNA: TGCGCCAGCAGCTTGGCCGGCAGGGATAATTCACCCCTCCACTTT. Translating it yields CASSLAGRDNSPLHF.

This clone was recorded a few times. The rearrangement joins TRBV4-1 to TRBJ2-5, with 11 bases lining up with TRBD2. Per germline, CDR1 MGHRA and CDR2 YSYEKL. The CDR3 is 17 residues long. Trimming at V came to 0 bases and at J to 5 bases, leaving 8 bases not matched to a gene. In nucleotides, the CDR3 is TGCGCCAGCAGCCAAGAGGGTGCTCTAGCGGGAGGTGAGACCCAGTACTTC. Protein product: CASSQEGALAGGETQYF.

The genes are TRBV5-6 and TRBJ2-3; TRBD2 aligns across 8 bases. Germline loops: CDR1 SGHDT, CDR2 YYEEEE. The CDR3 contains 16 residues. V lost 4 bases to trimming and J lost 3 bases; unmatched junction nucleotides: 10. The CDR3 region has the DNA TGTGCCAGCAGCAGACGACTAGCGTCTGTGACAGATACGCAGTATTTT. This encodes CASSRRLASVTDTQYF.

This clone was recorded only once. The chain's CDR3 is CASSQVGARPDTQYF. Written as DNA, the CDR3 is TGTGCCAGCAGCCAAGTAGGAGCGCGCCCAGATACGCAGTATTTT. This chain links TRBV7-2 with TRBJ2-3; D unresolved. Germline V gene lookup returns CDR1 SGHTA and CDR2 FQGNSA. The CDR3 length is 15 residues. V lost 5 bases and J lost 4, with 16 bases in between.

The chain joins TRBV19 to TRBJ1-6; the match to TRBD1 covers 7 bases. This CDR3 spans 17 amino acids. The V segment lost 6 bases and the J segment 5 bases; nucleotides outside the gene matches: 13. Germline CDR1 LNHDA, CDR2 SQIVND (reference sequence). For the CDR3, the DNA is TGTGCCAGTAGGGAGGACAGGACGGCCGGGAATAATTCACCCCTCCACTTT. Its translation: CASREDRTAGNNSPLHF.

A few counts support this clone. The CDR3 is CASSLPDRYNSPLHF. The CDR3 region has the DNA TGTGCCAGCAGTTTACCCGACAGATACAATTCACCCCTCCACTTT. This chain connects TRBV28 to TRBJ1-6; D is perhaps TRBD1 (5 bases). The ends were cut back, 2 bases at V and 7 bases at J, with 12 bases in the middle. Germline CDR1 MDHEN, CDR2 SYDVKM. The CDR3 is 15 amino acids. The full variable domain, its missing parts supplied by reference TRBV28 and TRBJ1-6, is DVKVTQSSRYLVKRTGEKVFLECVQDMDHENMFWYRQDPGLGLRLIYFSYDVKMKEKGDIPEGYSVSREKKERFSLILESASTNQTSMYLCASSLPDRYNSPLHFGNGTRLTVT.

The chain links TRBV5-1 to TRBJ1-1; 7 nucleotides line up with TRBD1. Unmatched junction bases numbered 7, after V lost 4 bases and J lost 1 base. Germline V gene lookup returns CDR1 SGHRS and CDR2 YFSETQ. This CDR3 is 15 amino acids long. The CDR3 region is CASSPTGFRNTEAFF. CDR3 nucleotides: TGCGCCAGCAGCCCGACAGGGTTCAGGAACACTGAAGCTTTCTTT.

The chain links TRBV30 to TRBJ1-1; the match to TRBD1 covers 9 bases. The CDR3 length is 12 residues. The germline gives CDR1 GTSNPN, CDR2 SVGIG (reference sequence). V was pared by 7 bases and J by 6 bases, with 6 bases of the junction left unmatched. The CDR3 region has the DNA TGTGCCTTAGACAGGGGGTCCGCTGAAGCTTTCTTT. Translated, it gives CALDRGSAEAFF.

The chain joins TRBV28 to TRBJ2-7, with 8 nucleotides matching TRBD2. CDR1 MDHEN and CDR2 SYDVKM come from the germline V gene. This CDR3 contains 12 residues. V shed 8 bases and J 3 bases; nucleotides not matched to a gene: 3. As DNA, the CDR3 is TGTGCCAGCGGGACTAGGCGCTACGAGCAGTACTTC. Translating it yields CASGTRRYEQYF.

This rearrangement joins TRBV4-3 to TRBJ1-4; 10 positions agree with TRBD1. The junction had 5 bases not matched to a gene; V was cut back by 4 bases and J by 9 bases. This CDR3 has 14 amino acids. Germline lookup yields CDR1 LGHNA and CDR2 YSLEER. This CDR3 reads CASSLGTGDKKLFF. The CDR3 region has the DNA TGCGCCAGCAGCCTCGGGACAGGGGATAAAAAACTGTTTTTT.

This chain connects TRBV28 to TRBJ1-5; possible D gene TRBD1, 5 bases. V lost 6 bases and J lost 2, with 17 bases in between. Germline V gives CDR1 MDHEN, CDR2 SYDVKM. The length of the CDR3 is 16 residues. CDR3 region: CASSRRLSGGNQPQHF. The CDR3 DNA follows: TGTGCCAGCAGCCGGAGGCTCTCGGGGGGCAATCAGCCCCAGCATTTT.

In this sample, this clone turned up a few times. The V gene is TRBV5-4, the J gene TRBJ2-2; weak D call: TRBD1 (5 bases). The CDR3 consists of 15 residues. V was cut by 2 bases and J by 0 bases, with 8 bases left in between. The V gene's germline CDR1 is SGHNT and CDR2 YYREEE (reference sequence). CDR3 region: CASSFDRTNTGELFF. The CDR3 nucleotides read TGTGCCAGCAGCTTTGACAGAACGAACACCGGGGAGCTGTTTTTT.

Here the CDR3 reads CASSPSTGPSGGYTF. CDR3 bases: TGTGCCAGCAGTCCCTCGACAGGGCCCTCGGGGGGCTACACCTTC. The gene calls are TRBV28 and TRBJ1-2; 7 bases agree with TRBD1. The CDR3 has 15 residues. Germline values: CDR1 MDHEN, CDR2 SYDVKM. V shed 5 bases and J 8 bases; nucleotides not matched to a gene: 14.

V is TRBV6-5 and J is TRBJ1-1; 8 bases agree with TRBD1. V dropped 6 bases and J dropped 3; count of bases not matched to a gene: 3. This CDR3 is built from 13 residues. Germline V gene sequence: CDR1 MNHEY, CDR2 SVGAGI. Here the CDR3 DNA reads TGTGCCAGCAGCAGGACAGGGTACACTGAAGCTTTCTTT. Translating gives CASSRTGYTEAFF.

J is TRBJ2-2 and V is TRBV5-6; D is unresolved. In germline, CDR1 is SGHDT, CDR2 YYEEEE. The CDR3 contains 14 residues. Trimming cost V 1 base and J 2 bases, with 6 bases left between them. In DNA, the CDR3 is TGTGCCAGCAGCTTGTCCGTCAACACCGGGGAGCTGTTTTTT. Translation gives CASSLSVNTGELFF.

V usage is TRBV19 and J usage is TRBJ1-5; 8 bases line up with TRBD1. V shed 6 bases, J shed 3 bases, and the junction held 10 bases outside the gene matches. The germline gives CDR1 LNHDA, CDR2 SQIVND (reference sequence). CDR3 length: 16 amino acids. The CDR3 loop reads CASRPRDRSFNQPQHF. The CDR3 DNA reads TGTGCCAGTAGACCTCGGGACAGGTCCTTCAATCAGCCCCAGCATTTT.

J is TRBJ2-1 and V is TRBV12-2; TRBD1, as called in the table, went unchecked against the DNA. TRBV12-2 corresponds to a pseudogene. The CDR3 spans 17 residues. CDR3 amino acids: CASRLDNRDRGYNEQFF. CDR3 nucleotide sequence: TGTGCAAGTCGCTTAGATAACCGGGACAGGGGATACAATGAGCAGTTCTTC.

The chain employs TRBV29-1 and TRBJ2-2, with 8 bases that match TRBD1. Trimming cost V 6 bases and J 2 bases; bases outside gene matches: 5. The germline V gene has CDR1 SQVTM and CDR2 ANQGSEA. This CDR3 is 14 amino acids long. CDR3 sequence (DNA): TGCAGCGTACTGGGACAGGTTAACACCGGGGAGCTGTTTTTT. Translating it yields CSVLGQVNTGELFF.

The chain joins TRBV19 to TRBJ1-2; a possible D gene is TRBD1 (6 bases). Trimming took 5 bases from V and 7 from J, leaving 23 bases between them. This CDR3 has 16 residues. CDR1 is LNHDA, CDR2 SQIVND, per germline (reference sequence). The CDR3 is CASSSPRKGGFGGYTF. The CDR3 DNA follows: TGTGCCAGTAGTTCCCCCCGAAAGGGGGGGTTCGGTGGCTACACCTTC.

The chain uses TRBV7-9 and TRBJ2-7, with D possibly being TRBD1 (6 bases). The germline V gene has CDR1 SEHNR and CDR2 FQNEAQ (reference sequence). V was trimmed by 5 bases and J by 7 bases, leaving 15 bases between them. This CDR3 region has 13 residues. The CDR3 nucleotides read TGTGCCAGCAGCCCGTCACAGGGTAAAGAGCAGTACGTC. Protein sequence: CASSPSQGKEQYV.

The chain has TRBV4-2 and TRBJ2-6, with 7 bases matching TRBD1. This CDR3 region has 15 residues. Germline values: CDR1 LGHNA, CDR2 YNFKEQ. After removal of 6 bases from V and 0 bases from J, the junction contained 2 bases not matched to a gene. The CDR3 is CASSRDSSGANVLTF. CDR3 nucleotides: TGTGCCAGCAGTCGGGACAGCTCTGGGGCCAACGTCCTGACTTTC.